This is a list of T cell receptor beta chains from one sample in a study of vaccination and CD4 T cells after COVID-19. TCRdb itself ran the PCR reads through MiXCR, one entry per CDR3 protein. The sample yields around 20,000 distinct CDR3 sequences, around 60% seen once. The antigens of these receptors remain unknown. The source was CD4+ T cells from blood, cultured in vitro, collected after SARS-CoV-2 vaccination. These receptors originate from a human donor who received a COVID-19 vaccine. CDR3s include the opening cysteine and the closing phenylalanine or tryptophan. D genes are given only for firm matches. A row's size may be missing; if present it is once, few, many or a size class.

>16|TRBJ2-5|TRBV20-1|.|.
CSARDPDPRSQETQYF
TGCAGTGCTAGAGATCCGGACCCACGATCCCAAGAGACCCAGTACTTC
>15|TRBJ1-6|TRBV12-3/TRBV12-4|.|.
CASSSFGRADSPLHF
TGTGCCAGCAGTTCTTTCGGACGGGCGGATTCACCCCTCCACTTT
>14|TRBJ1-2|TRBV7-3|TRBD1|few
CASAQGAGNYGYTF
TGTGCCAGCGCGCAGGGGGCCGGTAACTATGGCTACACCTTC
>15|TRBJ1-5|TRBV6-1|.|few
CASRQGTYSNQPQHF
TGTGCCAGCAGACAGGGAACTTATAGCAATCAGCCCCAGCATTTT
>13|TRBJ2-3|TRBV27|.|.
CASSLFGGDTQYF
TGTGCCAGCAGTTTATTTGGGGGAGATACGCAGTATTTT
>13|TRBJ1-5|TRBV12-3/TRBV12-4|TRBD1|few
CASSGTGGQPQHF
TGTGCCAGCAGTGGGACAGGGGGTCAGCCCCAGCATTTT
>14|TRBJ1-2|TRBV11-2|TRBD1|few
CASSSRDRGVGYTF
TGTGCCAGCAGCTCCCGGGACAGGGGAGTTGGCTACACCTTC
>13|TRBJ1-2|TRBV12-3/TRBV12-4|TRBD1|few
CASRGFDRGGYTF
TGTGCCAGCAGAGGGTTCGACAGGGGCGGCTACACCTTC
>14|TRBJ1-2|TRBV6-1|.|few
CASSEQAINYGYTF
TGTGCCAGCAGTGAACAGGCTATTAACTATGGCTACACCTTC
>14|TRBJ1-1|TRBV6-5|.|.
CASSYSGGRGKAFF
TGTGCCAGCAGTTACTCCGGGGGGAGAGGTAAAGCTTTCTTT
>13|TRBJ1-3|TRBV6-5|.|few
CASSYSWGNTIYF
TGTGCCAGCAGTTACTCATGGGGAAACACCATATATTTT
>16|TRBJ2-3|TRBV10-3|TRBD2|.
CAIRTLAGRNTDTQYF
TGTGCCATCAGGACCCTAGCGGGGCGAAACACAGATACGCAGTATTTT
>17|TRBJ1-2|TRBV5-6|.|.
CASSGPSYTGSGYGYTF
TGTGCCAGCAGCGGCCCCAGTTATACAGGGAGCGGCTATGGCTACACCTTC
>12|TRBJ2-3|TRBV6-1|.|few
CASSKTGDTQYF
TGTGCCAGCAGTAAAACGGGAGATACGCAGTATTTT
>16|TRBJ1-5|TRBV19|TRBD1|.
CASSIVPGGTGQPQHF
TGTGCCAGTAGTATAGTCCCAGGGGGAACAGGTCAGCCCCAGCATTTT
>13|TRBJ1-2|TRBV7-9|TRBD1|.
CASSPGTGRAPSF
TGTGCCAGCAGCCCAGGGACAGGGAGGGCTCCTAGCTTC
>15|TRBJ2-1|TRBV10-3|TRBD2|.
CAISPLAGEGNEQFF
TGTGCCATCAGCCCCCTAGCGGGAGAGGGGAATGAGCAGTTCTTC
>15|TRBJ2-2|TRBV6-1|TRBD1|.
CASSGGRGRTGELFF
TGTGCCAGCAGTGGCGGCAGGGGGCGAACCGGGGAGCTGTTTTTT
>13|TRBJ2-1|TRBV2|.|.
CASIVGIYNEQFF
TGTGCCAGCATAGTCGGGATTTACAATGAGCAGTTCTTC
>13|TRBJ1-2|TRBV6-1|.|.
CASSVARSYGYTF
TGTGCCAGCAGTGTCGCCAGAAGCTATGGCTACACCTTC
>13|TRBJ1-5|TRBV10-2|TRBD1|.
CASTDRGNQPQHF
TGCGCCAGCACAGACAGGGGAAATCAGCCCCAGCATTTT
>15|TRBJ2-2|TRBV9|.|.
CASSVGEYYTGELFF
TGTGCCAGCAGCGTAGGGGAGTACTACACCGGGGAGCTGTTTTTT
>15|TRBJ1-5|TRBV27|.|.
CASSLRGAWNQPQHF
TGTGCCAGCAGTCTGAGGGGGGCATGGAATCAGCCCCAGCATTTT
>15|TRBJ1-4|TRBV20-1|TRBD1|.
CSASSRGRTNEKLFF
TGCAGTGCTAGTTCCAGGGGGAGAACTAATGAAAAACTGTTTTTT
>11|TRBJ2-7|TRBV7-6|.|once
CASPGEYEQYF
TGTGCCAGTCCAGGGGAGTACGAGCAGTACTTC
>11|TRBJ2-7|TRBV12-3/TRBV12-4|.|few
CASSLGYEQYF
TGTGCCAGCAGTTTGGGCTACGAGCAGTACTTC
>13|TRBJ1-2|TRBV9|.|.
CASSVVGEGGYTF
TGTGCCAGCAGCGTAGTGGGGGAGGGTGGCTACACCTTC
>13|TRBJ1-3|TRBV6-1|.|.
CASSREYGNTIYF
TGTGCCAGCAGCCGAGAGTATGGAAACACCATATATTTT
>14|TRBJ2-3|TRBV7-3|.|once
CASSPQGVTDTQYF
TGTGCCAGCAGCCCGCAGGGCGTAACAGATACGCAGTATTTT
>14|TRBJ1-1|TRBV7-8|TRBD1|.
CASRAGGWNTEAFF
TGTGCCAGCAGGGCAGGGGGCTGGAACACTGAAGCTTTCTTT
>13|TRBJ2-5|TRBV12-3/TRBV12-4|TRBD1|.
CASRGQAGETQYF
TGTGCCAGCAGGGGACAGGCGGGGGAGACCCAGTACTTC
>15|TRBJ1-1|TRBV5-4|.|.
CASSLEGGRSTEAFF
TGTGCCAGCAGCTTGGAAGGTGGCAGGTCCACTGAAGCTTTCTTT
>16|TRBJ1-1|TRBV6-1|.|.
CASRGSQSGMNTEAFF
TGTGCCAGCAGAGGGTCCCAGTCGGGTATGAACACTGAAGCTTTCTTT
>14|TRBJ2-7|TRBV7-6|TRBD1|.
CASSSSGTGPPEYF
TGTGCCAGCAGCTCCTCCGGGACAGGACCCCCGGAGTACTTC
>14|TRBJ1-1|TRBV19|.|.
CASSITGASTEAFF
TGTGCCAGTAGTATAACGGGGGCTAGCACTGAAGCTTTCTTT
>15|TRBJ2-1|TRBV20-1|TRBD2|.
CSAHEGQERGNEQFF
TGCAGTGCGCATGAGGGTCAGGAGCGGGGTAATGAGCAGTTCTTC
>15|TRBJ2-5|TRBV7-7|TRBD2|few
CASSTTAGDRETQYF
TGTGCCAGCAGCACCACTGCGGGGGATCGAGAGACCCAGTACTTC
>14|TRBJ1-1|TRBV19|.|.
CASTLSVMNTEAFF
TGTGCCAGTACCCTAAGTGTCATGAACACTGAAGCTTTCTTT
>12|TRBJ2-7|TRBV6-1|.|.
CASQRDLGEQYF
TGTGCCAGTCAGAGGGATCTCGGCGAGCAGTACTTC
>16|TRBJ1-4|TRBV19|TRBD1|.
CASSIPGQATNEKLFF
TGTGCCAGTAGTATACCGGGACAGGCAACTAATGAAAAACTGTTTTTT
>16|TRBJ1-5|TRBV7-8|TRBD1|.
CASSPRGAGGLVAQHF
TGTGCCAGCAGCCCCCGCGGGGCAGGGGGCCTCGTAGCCCAGCATTTT
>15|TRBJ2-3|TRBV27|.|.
CASSQLSPGTDTQYF
TGTGCCAGCAGTCAACTATCACCCGGCACAGATACGCAGTATTTT